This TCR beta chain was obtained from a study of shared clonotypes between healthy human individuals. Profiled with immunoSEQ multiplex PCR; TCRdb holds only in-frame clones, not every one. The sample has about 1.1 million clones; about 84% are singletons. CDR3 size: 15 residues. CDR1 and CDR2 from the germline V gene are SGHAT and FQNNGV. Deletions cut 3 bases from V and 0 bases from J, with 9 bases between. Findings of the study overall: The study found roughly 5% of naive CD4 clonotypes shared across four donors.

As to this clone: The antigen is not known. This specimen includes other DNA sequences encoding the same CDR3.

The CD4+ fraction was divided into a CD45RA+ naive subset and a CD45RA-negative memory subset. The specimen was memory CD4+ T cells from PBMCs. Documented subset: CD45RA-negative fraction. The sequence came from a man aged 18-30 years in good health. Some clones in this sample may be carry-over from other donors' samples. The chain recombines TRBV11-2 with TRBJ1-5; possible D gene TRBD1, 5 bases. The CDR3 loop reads CASSLGRNSNQPQHF. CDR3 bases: TGTGCCAGCAGCTTGGGGCGGAATAGCAATCAGCCCCAGCATTTT.